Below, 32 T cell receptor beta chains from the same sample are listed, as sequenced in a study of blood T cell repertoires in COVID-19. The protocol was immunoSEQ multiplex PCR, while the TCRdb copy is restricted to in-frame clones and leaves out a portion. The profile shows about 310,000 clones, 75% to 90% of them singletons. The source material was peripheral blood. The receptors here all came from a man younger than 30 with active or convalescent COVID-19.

The CDR3 DNA is TGTGCCAGCAGCTTAAGGGGGACCACTGAAGCTTTCTTT. Its protein is CASSLRGTTEAFF. The rearrangement links TRBV11-3 to TRBJ1-1; TRBD1 is a possible D gene (6 bases). CDR3 length: 13 residues. With 2 bases removed from V and 4 bases from J, the gap between germline ends came to 8 bases. CDR1 and CDR2 from the germline V gene are SGHNT and YENEEA.

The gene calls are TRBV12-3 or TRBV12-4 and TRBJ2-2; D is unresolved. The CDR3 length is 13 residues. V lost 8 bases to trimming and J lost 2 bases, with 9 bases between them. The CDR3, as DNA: TGTGCCAGCCTAATATCTAACACCGGGGAGCTGTTTTTT. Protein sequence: CASLISNTGELFF.

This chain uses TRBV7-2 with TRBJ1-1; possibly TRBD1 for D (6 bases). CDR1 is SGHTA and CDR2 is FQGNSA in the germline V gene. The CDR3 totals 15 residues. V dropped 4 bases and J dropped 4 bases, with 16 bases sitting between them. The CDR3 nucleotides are TGTGCCAGCAGCTCCAAACAGGGTGGAGGCACTGAAGCTTTCTTT. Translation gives CASSSKQGGGTEAFF.

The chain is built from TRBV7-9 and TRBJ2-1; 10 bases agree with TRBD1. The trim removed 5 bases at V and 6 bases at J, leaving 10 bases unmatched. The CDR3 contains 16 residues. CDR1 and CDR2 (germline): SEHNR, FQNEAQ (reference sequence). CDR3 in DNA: TGTGCCAGCAGCCCAAGGCCGGGACAGGGGCTCAATGAGCAGTTCTTC. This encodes CASSPRPGQGLNEQFF.

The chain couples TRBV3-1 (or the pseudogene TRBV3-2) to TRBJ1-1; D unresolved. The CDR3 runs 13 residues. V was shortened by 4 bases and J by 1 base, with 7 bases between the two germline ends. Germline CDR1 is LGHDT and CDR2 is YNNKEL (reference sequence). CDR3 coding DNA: TGTGCCAGCAGCCCCAAGCGGAACACTGAAGCTTTCTTT. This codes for CASSPKRNTEAFF.

As DNA, the CDR3 is TGTGCCAGCAGCCTCTCGCTAAATGGGGGGAATTCAAATCAGCCCCAGCATTTT. Encoded protein: CASSLSLNGGNSNQPQHF. V and J are TRBV7-3 and TRBJ1-5, with D possibly TRBD1 on 5 matching bases. V shed 5 bases and J shed 4 bases, with 24 bases lying between them. Germline CDR1 and CDR2: SGHTA and FQGTGA. This CDR3 region has 18 residues.

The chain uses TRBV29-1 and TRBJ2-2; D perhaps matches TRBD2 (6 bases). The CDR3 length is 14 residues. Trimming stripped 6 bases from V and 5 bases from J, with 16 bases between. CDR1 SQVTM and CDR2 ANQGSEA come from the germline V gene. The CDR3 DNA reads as TGCAGCGTCGGCGTGTCGGCGGGGACCGGGGAGCTGTTTTTT. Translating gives CSVGVSAGTGELFF.

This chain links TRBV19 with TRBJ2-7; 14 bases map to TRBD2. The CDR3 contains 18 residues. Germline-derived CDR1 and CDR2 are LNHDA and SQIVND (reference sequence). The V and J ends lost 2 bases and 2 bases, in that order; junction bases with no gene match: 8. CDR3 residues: CASSIRGPGLAGAYEQYF. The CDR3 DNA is TGTGCCAGTAGTATAAGGGGCCCGGGACTAGCGGGGGCCTACGAGCAGTACTTC.

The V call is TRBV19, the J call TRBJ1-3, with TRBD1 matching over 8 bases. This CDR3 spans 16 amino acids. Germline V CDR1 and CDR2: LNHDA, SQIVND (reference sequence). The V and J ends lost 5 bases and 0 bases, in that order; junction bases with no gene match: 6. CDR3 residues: CASSPRTGPSGNTIYF. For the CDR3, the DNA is TGTGCCAGTAGTCCCAGGACAGGGCCCTCTGGAAACACCATATATTTT.

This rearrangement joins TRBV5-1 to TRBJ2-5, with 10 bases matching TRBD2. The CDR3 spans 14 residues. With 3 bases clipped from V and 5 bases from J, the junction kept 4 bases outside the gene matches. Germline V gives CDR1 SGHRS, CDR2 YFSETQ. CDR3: CASSSPSGGETQYF. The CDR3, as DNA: TGCGCCAGCAGCTCCCCTAGCGGGGGTGAGACCCAGTACTTC.

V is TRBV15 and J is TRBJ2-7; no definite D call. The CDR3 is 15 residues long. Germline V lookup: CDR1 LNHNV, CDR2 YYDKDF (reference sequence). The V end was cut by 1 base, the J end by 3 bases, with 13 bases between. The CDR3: CATSRVLVSFYEQYF. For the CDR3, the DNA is TGTGCCACCAGCAGAGTGTTGGTTAGTTTCTACGAGCAGTACTTC.

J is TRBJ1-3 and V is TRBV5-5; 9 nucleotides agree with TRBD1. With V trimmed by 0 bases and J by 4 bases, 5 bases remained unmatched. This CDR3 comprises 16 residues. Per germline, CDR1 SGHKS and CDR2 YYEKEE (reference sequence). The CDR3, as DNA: TGTGCCAGCAGCTTGGAACCGGGACAGGGAGGAAACACCATATATTTT. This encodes CASSLEPGQGGNTIYF.

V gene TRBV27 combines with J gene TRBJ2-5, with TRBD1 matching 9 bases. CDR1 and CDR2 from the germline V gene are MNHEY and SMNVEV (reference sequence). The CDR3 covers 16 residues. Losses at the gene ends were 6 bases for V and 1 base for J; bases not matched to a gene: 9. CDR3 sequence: CASSLTLGQGQETQYF. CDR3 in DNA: TGTGCCAGCAGCCTTACCCTGGGACAGGGCCAAGAGACCCAGTACTTC.

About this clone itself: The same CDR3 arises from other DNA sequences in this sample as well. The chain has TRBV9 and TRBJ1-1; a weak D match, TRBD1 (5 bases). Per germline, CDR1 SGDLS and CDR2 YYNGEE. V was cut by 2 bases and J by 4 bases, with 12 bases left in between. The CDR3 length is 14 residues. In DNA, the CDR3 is TGTGCCAGCAGCGTCGCCAGGGCTGGCACTGAAGCTTTCTTT. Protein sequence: CASSVARAGTEAFF.

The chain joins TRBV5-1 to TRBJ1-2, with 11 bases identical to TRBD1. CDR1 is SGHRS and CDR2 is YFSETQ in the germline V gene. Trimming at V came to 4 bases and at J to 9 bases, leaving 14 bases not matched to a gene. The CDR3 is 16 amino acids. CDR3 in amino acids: CASSPFVGTGGGSYTF. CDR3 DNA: TGCGCCAGCAGCCCTTTCGTAGGGACAGGGGGTGGTAGCTACACCTTC.

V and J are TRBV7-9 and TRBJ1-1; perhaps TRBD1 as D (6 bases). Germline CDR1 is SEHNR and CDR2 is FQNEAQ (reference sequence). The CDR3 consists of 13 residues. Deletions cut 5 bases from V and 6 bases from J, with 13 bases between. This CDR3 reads CASSARTVAEAFF. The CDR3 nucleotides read TGTGCCAGCAGCGCTAGGACAGTCGCTGAAGCTTTCTTT.

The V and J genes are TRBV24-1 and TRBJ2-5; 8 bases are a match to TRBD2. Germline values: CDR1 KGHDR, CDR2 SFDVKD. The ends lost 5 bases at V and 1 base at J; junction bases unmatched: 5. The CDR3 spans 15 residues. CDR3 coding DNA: TGTGCCACCAGTGTAGGGCTAGCGGGCCAAGAGACCCAGTACTTC. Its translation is CATSVGLAGQETQYF.

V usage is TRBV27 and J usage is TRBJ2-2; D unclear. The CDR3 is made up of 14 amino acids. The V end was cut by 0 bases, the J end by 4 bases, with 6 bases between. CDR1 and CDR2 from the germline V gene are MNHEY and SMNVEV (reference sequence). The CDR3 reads CASSLSISTGELFF. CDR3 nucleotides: TGTGCCAGCAGTTTATCGATCAGCACCGGGGAGCTGTTTTTT.

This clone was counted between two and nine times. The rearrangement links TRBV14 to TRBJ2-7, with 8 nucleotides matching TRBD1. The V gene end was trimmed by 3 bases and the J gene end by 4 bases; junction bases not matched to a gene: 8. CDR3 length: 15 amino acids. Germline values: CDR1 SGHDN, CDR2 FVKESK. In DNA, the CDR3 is TGTGCCAGCAGCCACACAGGGGGACCAACATACGAGCAGTACTTC. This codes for CASSHTGGPTYEQYF.

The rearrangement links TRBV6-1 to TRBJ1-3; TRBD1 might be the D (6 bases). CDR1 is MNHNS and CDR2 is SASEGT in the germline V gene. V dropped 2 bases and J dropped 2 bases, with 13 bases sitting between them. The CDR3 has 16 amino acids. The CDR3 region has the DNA TGTGCCAGCAGTGAACTTAGAGGGGGACCTGGAAACACCATATATTTT. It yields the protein CASSELRGGPGNTIYF.

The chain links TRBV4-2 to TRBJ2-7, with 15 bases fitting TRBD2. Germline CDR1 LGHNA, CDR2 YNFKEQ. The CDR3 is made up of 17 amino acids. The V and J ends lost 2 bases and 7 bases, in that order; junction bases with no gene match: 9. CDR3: CASSQPGLAGGPGEQYF. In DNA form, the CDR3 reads TGTGCCAGCAGCCAACCCGGACTAGCGGGAGGGCCTGGGGAGCAGTACTTC.

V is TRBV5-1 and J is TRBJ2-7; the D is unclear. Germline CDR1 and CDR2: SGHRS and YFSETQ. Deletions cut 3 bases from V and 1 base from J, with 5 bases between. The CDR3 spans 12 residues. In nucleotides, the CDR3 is TGCGCCAGCAGCTCGGAGTCCTACGAGCAGTACTTC. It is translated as CASSSESYEQYF.

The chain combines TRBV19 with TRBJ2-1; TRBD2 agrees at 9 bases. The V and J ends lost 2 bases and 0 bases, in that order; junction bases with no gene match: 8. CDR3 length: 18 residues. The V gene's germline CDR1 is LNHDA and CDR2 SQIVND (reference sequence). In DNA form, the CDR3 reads TGTGCCAGTAGTATATGGGGGCCTAGCGGGAACTCCTACAATGAGCAGTTCTTC. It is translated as CASSIWGPSGNSYNEQFF.

Here the CDR3 reads CASSRQGGLYGYTF. CDR3 nucleotide sequence: TGTGCCAGCAGCCGACAGGGAGGTCTCTATGGCTACACCTTC. The genes are TRBV14 and TRBJ1-2, with 7 nucleotides matching TRBD1. V trimming: 4 bases; J trimming: 4 bases; junction bases outside the gene matches: 6. The germline V gene has CDR1 SGHDN and CDR2 FVKESK. This CDR3 has 14 residues.

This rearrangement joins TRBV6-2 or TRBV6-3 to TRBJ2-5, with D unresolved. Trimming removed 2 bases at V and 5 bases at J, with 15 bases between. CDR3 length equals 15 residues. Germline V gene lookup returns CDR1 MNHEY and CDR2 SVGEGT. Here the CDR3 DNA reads TGTGCCAGCAGTTACGACCTCAGGCCCCGGGAGACCCAGTACTTC. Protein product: CASSYDLRPRETQYF.

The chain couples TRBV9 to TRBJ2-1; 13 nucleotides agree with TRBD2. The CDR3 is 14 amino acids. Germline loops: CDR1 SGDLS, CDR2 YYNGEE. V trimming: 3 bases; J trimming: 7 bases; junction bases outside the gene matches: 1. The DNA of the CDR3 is TGTGCCAGCAGCGCGACTAGCGGGAGGAATGAGCAGTTCTTC. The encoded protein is CASSATSGRNEQFF.

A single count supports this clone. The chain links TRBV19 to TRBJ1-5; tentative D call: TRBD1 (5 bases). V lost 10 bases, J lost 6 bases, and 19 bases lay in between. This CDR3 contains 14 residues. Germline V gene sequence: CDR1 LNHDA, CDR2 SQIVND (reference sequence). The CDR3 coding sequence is TGTGCCACCAAGGACTTTGGGGGGTTTCAGCCCCAGCATTTT. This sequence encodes CATKDFGGFQPQHF.

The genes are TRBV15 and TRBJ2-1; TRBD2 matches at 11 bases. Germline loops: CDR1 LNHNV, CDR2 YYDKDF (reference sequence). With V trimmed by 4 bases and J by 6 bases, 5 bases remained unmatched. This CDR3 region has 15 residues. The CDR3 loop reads CATSIAGGGLNEQFF. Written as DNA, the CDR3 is TGTGCCACCAGCATAGCGGGGGGGGGCCTCAATGAGCAGTTCTTC.

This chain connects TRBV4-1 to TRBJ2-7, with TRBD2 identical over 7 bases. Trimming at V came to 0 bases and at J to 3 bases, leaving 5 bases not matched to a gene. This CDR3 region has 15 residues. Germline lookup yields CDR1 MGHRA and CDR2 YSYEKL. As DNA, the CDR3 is TGCGCCAGCAGCCAAGAAACTAGCGCCCTCTACGAGCAGTACTTC. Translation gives CASSQETSALYEQYF.

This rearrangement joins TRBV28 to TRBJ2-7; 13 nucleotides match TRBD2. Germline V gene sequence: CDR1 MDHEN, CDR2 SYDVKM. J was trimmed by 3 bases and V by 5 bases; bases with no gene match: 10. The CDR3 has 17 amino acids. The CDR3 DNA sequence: TGTGCCAGCAGTATCGGGACTAGCGGGGACACTCTCTACGAGCAGTACTTC. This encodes CASSIGTSGDTLYEQYF.

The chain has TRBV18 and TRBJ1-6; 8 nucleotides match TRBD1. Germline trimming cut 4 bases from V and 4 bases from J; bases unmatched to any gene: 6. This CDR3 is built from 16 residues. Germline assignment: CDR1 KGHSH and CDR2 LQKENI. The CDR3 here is CASSRDRFQYNSPLHF. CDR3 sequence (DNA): TGTGCCAGCTCACGGGACAGGTTTCAATATAATTCACCCCTCCACTTT.

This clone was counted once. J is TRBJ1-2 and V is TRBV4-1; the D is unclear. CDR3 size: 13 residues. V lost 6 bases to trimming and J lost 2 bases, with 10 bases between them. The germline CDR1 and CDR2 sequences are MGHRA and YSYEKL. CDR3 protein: CASSLKLNYGYTF. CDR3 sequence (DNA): TGCGCCAGCAGTCTTAAATTAAACTATGGCTACACCTTC.